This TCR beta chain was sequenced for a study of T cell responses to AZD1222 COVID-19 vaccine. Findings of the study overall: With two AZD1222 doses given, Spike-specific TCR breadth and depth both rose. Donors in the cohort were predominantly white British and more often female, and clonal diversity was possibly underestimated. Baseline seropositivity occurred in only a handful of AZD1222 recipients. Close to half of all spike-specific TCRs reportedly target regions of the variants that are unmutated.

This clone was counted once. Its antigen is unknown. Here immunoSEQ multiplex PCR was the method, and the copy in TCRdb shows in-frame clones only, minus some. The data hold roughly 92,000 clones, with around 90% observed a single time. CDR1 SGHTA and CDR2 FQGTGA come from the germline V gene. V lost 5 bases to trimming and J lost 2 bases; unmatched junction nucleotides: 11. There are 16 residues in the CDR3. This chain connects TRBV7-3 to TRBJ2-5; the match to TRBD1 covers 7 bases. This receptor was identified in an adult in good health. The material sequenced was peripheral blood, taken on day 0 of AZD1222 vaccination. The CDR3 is CASSRDRGGKQETQYF. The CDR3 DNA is TGTGCCAGCAGCCGAGATCGAGGGGGCAAGCAAGAGACCCAGTACTTC.